This TCR beta chain was identified during a study of blood T cell repertoires in COVID-19. On the study more broadly: Sites in the United States, Italy and Spain provided acute and convalescent COVID-19 samples.

In the source study's methods: The assay estimated nucleated cells by amplifying reference gene primers. Libraries were prepared by immunoSEQ multiplex PCR; TCRdb keeps only in-frame clonotypes and omits some of them. The V and J calls and clone size come from that table; D and trimming were worked out from the DNA. Here the sample spans fewer than 85,000 clones, around nine tenths being singletons. Germline V gene sequence: CDR1 SQVTM, CDR2 ANQGSEA. The CDR3 is made up of 14 amino acids. V was pared by 7 bases and J by 0 bases, with 15 bases between. This TCR came from a man aged 45-65 years with active COVID-19. Sequencing input: peripheral blood. The chain joins TRBV29-1 to TRBJ1-2; D remains ambiguous. The CDR3 bases are TGCAGCGCCTCTGAACGGGGTCCTAACTATGGCTACACCTTC. This sequence encodes CSASERGPNYGYTF.